The clone carrying this T cell receptor beta chain has more than one count but fewer than ten. What it recognizes is unknown. From germline, CDR1 is SQVTM and CDR2 ANQGSEA. Unmatched junction bases numbered 8, after V lost 6 bases and J lost 0 bases. The CDR3 extends over 15 amino acids. The source of the sample is a study of T cells in Graves' hyperthyroidism and ophthalmopathy. Whole-study results and caveats: Most clonotypes expanded in the thyroid (above 0.001) were also present in blood. Ophthalmopathy was told apart from stable hyperthyroidism by a 13 V-J model.

Regions amplified from RNA transcripts were the TCR beta CDR3 regions. First-round RT-PCR targeting the TCR CDR3 was performed with the HTBI primer set. Using its own MiXCR run on the multiplex PCR reads, TCRdb lists one record per CDR3 protein. The table lists around 600,000 distinct CDR3 sequences, around 14% of them singletons. Each 10 ml fresh peripheral blood draw supplied the PBMCs. The sequencing input was blood. This TCR was recovered from a woman aged 18-29 years with Graves' ophthalmopathy. The genes are TRBV29-1 and TRBJ1-1, with 9 bases fitting TRBD1. The CDR3 DNA follows: TGCAGCGTGACGGGACAGGGAACTTTGAACACTGAAGCTTTCTTT. Translation gives CSVTGQGTLNTEAFF.